What follows is one TCR beta chain and its context. Authors' methods: How many nucleated cells were present was estimated from reference gene primer amplification. The method was immunoSEQ multiplex PCR; TCRdb's version includes in-frame clones alone and lacks a portion of them. From that table come the V and J calls and clone size; the DNA was used to work out D and trimming. Of roughly 200,000 clones listed, about 87% are singletons. Germline CDR1 reads MDHEN; CDR2 reads SYDVKM. V lost 6 bases and J lost 4, with 15 bases in between. CDR3 size: 14 residues. These data come from a study of blood T cell repertoires in COVID-19.

The specimen was PBMCs or T cells enriched from blood (not recorded which). The receptor comes from a man under 40 who had recovered from COVID-19. The gene calls are TRBV28 and TRBJ2-5, with D possibly being TRBD1 (6 bases). This CDR3 is CASRPGTLSETQYF. The CDR3 coding sequence is TGTGCCAGCAGACCCGGGACACTGTCAGAGACCCAGTACTTC.